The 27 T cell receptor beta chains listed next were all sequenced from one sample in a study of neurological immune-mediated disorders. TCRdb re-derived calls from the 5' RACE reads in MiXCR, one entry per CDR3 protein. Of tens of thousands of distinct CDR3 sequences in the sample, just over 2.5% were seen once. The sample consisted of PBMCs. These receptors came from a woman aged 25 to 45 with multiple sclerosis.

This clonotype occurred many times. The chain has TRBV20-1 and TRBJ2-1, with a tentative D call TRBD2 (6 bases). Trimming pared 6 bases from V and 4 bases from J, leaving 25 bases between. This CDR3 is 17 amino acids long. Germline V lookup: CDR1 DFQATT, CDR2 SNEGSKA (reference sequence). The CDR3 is CSAIAYTETRVYNEQFF. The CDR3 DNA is TGCAGTGCCATAGCCTATACCGAGACTAGAGTTTACAATGAGCAGTTCTTC.

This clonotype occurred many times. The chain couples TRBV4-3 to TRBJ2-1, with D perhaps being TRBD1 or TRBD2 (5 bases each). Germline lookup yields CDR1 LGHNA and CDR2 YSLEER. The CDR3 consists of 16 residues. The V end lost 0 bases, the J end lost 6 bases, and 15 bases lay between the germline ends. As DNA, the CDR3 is TGCGCCAGCAGCCAAGAATCCCAGGGAGAGGGCAATGAGCAGTTCTTC. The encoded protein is CASSQESQGEGNEQFF.

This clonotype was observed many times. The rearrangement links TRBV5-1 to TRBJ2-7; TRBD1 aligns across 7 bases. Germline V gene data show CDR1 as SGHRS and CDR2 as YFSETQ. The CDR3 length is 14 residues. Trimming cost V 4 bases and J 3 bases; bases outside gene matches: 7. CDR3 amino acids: CASSQEGQHYEQYF. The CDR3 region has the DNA TGCGCCAGCAGCCAAGAGGGACAGCACTACGAGCAGTACTTC.

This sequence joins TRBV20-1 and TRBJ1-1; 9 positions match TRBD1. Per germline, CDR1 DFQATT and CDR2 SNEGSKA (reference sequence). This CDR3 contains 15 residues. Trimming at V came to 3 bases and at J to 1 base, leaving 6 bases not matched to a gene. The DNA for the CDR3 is TGCAGTGCTAGGGCGACAGGGGGTAGGAACACTGAAGCTTTCTTT. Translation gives CSARATGGRNTEAFF.

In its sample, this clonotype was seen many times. CDR3 region: CASSLDRQYEQYF. Written as DNA, the CDR3 is TGTGCCAGCAGCTTAGATAGACAATACGAGCAGTACTTC. The V call is TRBV7-2, the J call TRBJ2-7; D is ambiguous. CDR3 length: 13 amino acids. Germline assignment: CDR1 SGHTA and CDR2 FQGNSA. Deletions cut 1 base from V and 4 bases from J, with 8 bases between.

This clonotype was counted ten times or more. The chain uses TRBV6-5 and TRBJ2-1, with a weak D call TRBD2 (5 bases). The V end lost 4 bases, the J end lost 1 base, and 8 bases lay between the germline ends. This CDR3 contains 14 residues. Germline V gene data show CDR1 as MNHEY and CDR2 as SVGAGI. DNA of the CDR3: TGTGCCAGCAGTTTGACTACTTCCTACAATGAGCAGTTCTTC. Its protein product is CASSLTTSYNEQFF.

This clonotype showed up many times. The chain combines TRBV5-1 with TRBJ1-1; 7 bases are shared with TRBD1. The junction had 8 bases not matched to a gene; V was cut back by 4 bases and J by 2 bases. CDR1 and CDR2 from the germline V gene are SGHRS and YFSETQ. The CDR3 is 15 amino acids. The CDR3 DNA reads TGCGCCAGCAGCCCCTGGACAGGAGGAAACACTGAAGCTTTCTTT. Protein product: CASSPWTGGNTEAFF.

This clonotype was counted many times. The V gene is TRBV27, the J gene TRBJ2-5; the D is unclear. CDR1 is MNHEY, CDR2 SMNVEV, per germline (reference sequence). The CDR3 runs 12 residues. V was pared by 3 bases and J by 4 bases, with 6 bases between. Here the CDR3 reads CASSFSRETQYF. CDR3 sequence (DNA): TGTGCCAGCAGTTTCTCACGAGAGACCCAGTACTTC.

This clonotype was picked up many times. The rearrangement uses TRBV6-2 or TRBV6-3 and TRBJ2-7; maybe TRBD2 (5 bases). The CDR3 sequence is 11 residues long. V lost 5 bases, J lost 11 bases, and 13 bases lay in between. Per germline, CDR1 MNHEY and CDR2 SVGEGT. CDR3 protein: CASSTDMREYF. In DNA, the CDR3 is TGTGCCAGCAGTACCGACATGCGGGAGTACTTC.

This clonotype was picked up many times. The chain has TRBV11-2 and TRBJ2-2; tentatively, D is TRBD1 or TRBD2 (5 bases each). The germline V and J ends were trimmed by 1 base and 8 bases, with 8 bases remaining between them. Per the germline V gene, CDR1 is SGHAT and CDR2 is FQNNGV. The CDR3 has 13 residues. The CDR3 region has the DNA TGTGCCAGCAGCTTAGCGGGGCGTGGGGAGCTGTTTTTT. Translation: CASSLAGRGELFF.

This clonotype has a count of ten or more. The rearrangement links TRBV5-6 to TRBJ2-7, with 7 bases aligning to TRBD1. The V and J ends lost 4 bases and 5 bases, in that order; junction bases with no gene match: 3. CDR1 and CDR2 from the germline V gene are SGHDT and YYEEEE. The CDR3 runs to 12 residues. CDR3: CASSPGQDEQYF. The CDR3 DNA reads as TGTGCCAGCAGCCCTGGACAGGACGAGCAGTACTTC.

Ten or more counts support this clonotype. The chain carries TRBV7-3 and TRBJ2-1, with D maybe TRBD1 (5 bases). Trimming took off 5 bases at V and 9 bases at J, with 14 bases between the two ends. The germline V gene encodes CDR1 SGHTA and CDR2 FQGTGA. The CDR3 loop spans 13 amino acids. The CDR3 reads CASSTRPRGEQFF. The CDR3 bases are TGTGCCAGCAGCACACGTCCTAGGGGTGAGCAGTTCTTC. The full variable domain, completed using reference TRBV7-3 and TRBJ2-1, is GAGVSQTPSNKVTEKGKYVELRCDPISGHTALYWYRQSLGQGPEFLIYFQGTGAADDSGLPNDRFFAVRPEGSVSTLKIQRTERGDSAVYLCASSTRPRGEQFFGPGTRLTVL.

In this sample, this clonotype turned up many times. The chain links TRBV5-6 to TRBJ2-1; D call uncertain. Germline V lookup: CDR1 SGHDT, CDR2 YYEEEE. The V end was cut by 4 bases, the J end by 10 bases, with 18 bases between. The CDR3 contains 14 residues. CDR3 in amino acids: CASSLLLKGREQFF. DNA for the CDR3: TGTGCCAGCAGCCTACTCTTGAAGGGTCGCGAGCAGTTCTTC.

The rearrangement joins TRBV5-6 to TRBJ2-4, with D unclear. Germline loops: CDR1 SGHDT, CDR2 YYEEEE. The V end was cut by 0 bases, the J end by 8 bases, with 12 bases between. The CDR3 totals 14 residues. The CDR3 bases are TGTGCCAGCAGCTTGGTTTCCACTCCGGACATTCAGTACTTC. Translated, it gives CASSLVSTPDIQYF.

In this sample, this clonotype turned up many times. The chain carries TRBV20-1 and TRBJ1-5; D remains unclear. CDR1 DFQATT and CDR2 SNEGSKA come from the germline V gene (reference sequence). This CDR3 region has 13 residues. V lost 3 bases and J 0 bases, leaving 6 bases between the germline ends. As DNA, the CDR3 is TGCAGTGCTAGTTACGTTAGCAATCAGCCCCAGCATTTT. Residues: CSASYVSNQPQHF.

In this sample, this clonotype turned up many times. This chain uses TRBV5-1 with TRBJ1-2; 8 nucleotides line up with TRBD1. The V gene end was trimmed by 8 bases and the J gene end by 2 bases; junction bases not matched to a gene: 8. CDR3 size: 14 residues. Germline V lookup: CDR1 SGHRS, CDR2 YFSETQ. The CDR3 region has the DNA TGCGCCAGTACTCTGGGACAGGAGAACTATGGCTACACCTTC. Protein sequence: CASTLGQENYGYTF. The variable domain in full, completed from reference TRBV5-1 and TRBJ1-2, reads KAGVTQTPRYLIKTRGQQVTLSCSPISGHRSVSWYQQTPGQGLQFLFEYFSETQRNKGNFPGRFSGRQFSNSRSEMNVSTLELGDSALYLCASTLGQENYGYTFGSGTRLTVV.

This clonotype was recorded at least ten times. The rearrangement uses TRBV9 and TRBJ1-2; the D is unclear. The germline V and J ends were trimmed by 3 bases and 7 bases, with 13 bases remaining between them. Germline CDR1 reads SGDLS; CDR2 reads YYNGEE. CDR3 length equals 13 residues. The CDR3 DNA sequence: TGTGCCAGCAGCGACCGGCTGCAGAGTGGCTACACCTTC. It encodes CASSDRLQSGYTF.

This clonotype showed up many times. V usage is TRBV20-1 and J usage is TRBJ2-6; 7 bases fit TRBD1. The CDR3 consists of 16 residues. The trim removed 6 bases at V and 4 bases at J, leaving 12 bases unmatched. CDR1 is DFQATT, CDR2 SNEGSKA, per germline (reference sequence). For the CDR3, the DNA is TGCAGTGCCAAAGCAGACAGGGCAGCAGGGGCCAACGTCCTGACTTTC. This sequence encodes CSAKADRAAGANVLTF.

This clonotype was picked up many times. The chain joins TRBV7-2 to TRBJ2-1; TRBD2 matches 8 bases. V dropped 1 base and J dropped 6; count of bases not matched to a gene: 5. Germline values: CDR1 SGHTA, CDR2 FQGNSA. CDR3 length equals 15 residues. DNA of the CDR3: TGTGCCAGCAGCTTAGGGGCTAGCGGGTTCAATGAGCAGTTCTTC. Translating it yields CASSLGASGFNEQFF.

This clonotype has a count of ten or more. The CDR3 DNA sequence: TGCAGTGCTAGGGCGCCCGGTCTCACCGGGGAGCTGTTTTTT. Protein sequence: CSARAPGLTGELFF. This sequence joins TRBV20-1 and TRBJ2-2; D gene uncertain. The CDR3 is 14 amino acids. Trimming pared 3 bases from V and 4 bases from J, leaving 12 bases between. Germline lookup yields CDR1 DFQATT and CDR2 SNEGSKA (reference sequence).

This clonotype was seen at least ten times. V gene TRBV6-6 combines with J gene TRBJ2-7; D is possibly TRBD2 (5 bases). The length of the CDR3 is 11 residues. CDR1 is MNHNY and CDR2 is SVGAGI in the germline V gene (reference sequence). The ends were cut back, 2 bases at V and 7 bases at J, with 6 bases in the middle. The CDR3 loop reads CASSYRLEQYF. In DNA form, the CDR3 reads TGTGCCAGCAGTTACAGACTAGAGCAGTACTTC.

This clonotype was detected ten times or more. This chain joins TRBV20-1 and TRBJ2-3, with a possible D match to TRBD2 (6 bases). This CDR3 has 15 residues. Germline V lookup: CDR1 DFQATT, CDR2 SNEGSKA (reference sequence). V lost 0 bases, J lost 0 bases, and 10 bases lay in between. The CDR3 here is CSARDRERSTDTQYF. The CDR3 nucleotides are TGCAGTGCTAGAGACCGGGAGAGGAGCACAGATACGCAGTATTTT.

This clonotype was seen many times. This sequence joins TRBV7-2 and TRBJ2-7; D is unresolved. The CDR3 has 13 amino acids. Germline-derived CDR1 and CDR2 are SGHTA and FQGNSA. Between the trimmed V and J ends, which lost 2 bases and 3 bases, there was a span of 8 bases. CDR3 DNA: TGTGCCAGCAGCTTATCGGCGTACTACGAGCAGTACTTC. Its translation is CASSLSAYYEQYF.

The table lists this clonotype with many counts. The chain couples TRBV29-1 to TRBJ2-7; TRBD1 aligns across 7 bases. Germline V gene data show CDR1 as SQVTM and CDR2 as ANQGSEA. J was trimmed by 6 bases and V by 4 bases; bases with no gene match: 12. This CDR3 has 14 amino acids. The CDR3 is CSVGGQGDTSEQYF. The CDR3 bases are TGCAGCGTTGGTGGTCAGGGGGACACAAGCGAGCAGTACTTC.

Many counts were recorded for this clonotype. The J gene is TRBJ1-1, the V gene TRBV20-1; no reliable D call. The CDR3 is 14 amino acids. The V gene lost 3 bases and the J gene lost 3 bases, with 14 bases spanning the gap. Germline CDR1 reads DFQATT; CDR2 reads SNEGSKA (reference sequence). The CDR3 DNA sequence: TGCAGTGCTAGTAGAGGAATGGAGGACACTGAAGCTTTCTTT. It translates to CSASRGMEDTEAFF.

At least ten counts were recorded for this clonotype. DNA of the CDR3: TGCGCCAGCGCCGAGGGGGGAACACCCTACAATGAGCAGTTCTTC. Translated: CASAEGGTPYNEQFF. V and J are TRBV5-1 and TRBJ2-1; D could derive from TRBD1 or TRBD2 (6 bases each). Germline CDR1 and CDR2: SGHRS and YFSETQ. V shed 7 bases and J shed 2 bases, with 16 bases lying between them. The CDR3 has 15 residues.

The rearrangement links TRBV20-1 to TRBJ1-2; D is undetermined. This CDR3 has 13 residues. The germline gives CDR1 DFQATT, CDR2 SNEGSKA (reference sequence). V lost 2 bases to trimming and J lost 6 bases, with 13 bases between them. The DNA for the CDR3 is TGCAGTGCTAGAAATCTCCCGAGGGATGGCTACACCTTC. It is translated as CSARNLPRDGYTF.